Detailed here is one T cell receptor (beta chain). V was clipped by 6 bases and J by 1 base, with 15 bases between them. Germline V gives CDR1 SGHTA, CDR2 FQGNSA. The CDR3 sequence is 15 residues long. The source of the sample is a study of blood T cells in healthy people across ages. A second PCR, run for roughly 6 to 11 cycles, used a sample-barcoded 5' primer plus a J-beta primer mix. TCRdb ran MiXCR on the 5' RACE reads and lists one entry per CDR3 protein. The profile shows about 650,000 distinct CDR3 sequences, 45% to 60% of them singletons. The chain recombines TRBV7-2 with TRBJ1-1, with D perhaps matching TRBD1 (6 bases). This clonotype was obtained from a woman older than 75 in good health. Specimen: blood. The DNA for the CDR3 is TGTGCCAGCAGGTTATACGGCAGGGGGAACACTGAAGCTTTCTTT. Amino acid sequence: CASRLYGRGNTEAFF.